These 27 T cell receptor beta chains were all obtained from the same sample, sequenced in a study of molecular identifiers for immune sequencing clone quantification. TCRdb analysed the PCR reads with MiXCR anew, one entry per CDR3 protein. Of about 640,000 distinct CDR3 sequences in the sample, roughly 21% are singletons; the top ten hold roughly 0.83%. The source material was naive CD8+ T cells from blood, with Jurkat cell RNA spiked in. This sample's subset: FACS-sorted CD8+CD4-CCR7+CD45RA+ naive T cells. Receptors were obtained from a human donor in good health. Some libraries in this study had Jurkat cell RNA spiked in.

This clonotype was observed many times. V gene TRBV4-3 combines with J gene TRBJ1-1; maybe TRBD1 (6 bases). The CDR3 runs 14 residues. The germline V gene has CDR1 LGHNA and CDR2 YSLEER. Trimming removed 0 bases from V and 5 bases from J, with 10 bases in between. The CDR3 DNA reads as TGCGCCAGCAGCCAAGATTGGGGGGCTACTGAAGCTTTCTTT. Residues: CASSQDWGATEAFF.

On this clonotype: This sequence may be a read error, since a much larger clone differs from it by one base. Because it lacks the conserved phenylalanine or tryptophan at the end, this CDR3 is likely a read error. CDR3 sequence (DNA): TGTGCCAGCTCCCACGGGACGTCAGCCTACGAGCAGTACCTC. This codes for CASSHGTSAYEQYL. The V call is TRBV18, the J call TRBJ2-7; D may be TRBD1 or TRBD2 (5 bases each). In germline, CDR1 is KGHSH, CDR2 LQKENI. CDR3 size: 14 residues. V was pared by 6 bases and J by 2 bases, with 14 bases between.

This sequence joins TRBV4-2 and TRBJ1-4, with 10 bases fitting TRBD1. CDR3 length equals 16 residues. CDR1 LGHNA and CDR2 YNFKEQ come from the germline V gene. Losses at the gene ends were 3 bases for V and 8 bases for J; bases not matched to a gene: 9. The CDR3 loop reads CASSHSSGQGKEKLFF. CDR3 in DNA: TGTGCCAGCAGCCATTCCTCGGGACAGGGGAAAGAAAAACTGTTTTTT.

This clonotype was detected ten times or more. CDR3 nucleotides: TGCGCCAGCAGCTTGGCCAACCTTGCGGGGACTGAAGCTTTCTTT. It translates to CASSLANLAGTEAFF. The chain employs TRBV5-1 and TRBJ1-1; D is uncertain. Trimming pared 0 bases from V and 5 bases from J, leaving 14 bases between. CDR3 length: 15 amino acids. The germline V gene encodes CDR1 SGHRS and CDR2 YFSETQ.

V and J are TRBV24-1 and TRBJ2-2, with TRBD1 matching over 9 bases. V dropped 3 bases and J dropped 6; count of bases not matched to a gene: 7. Germline CDR1 and CDR2: KGHDR and SFDVKD. This CDR3 has 16 residues. DNA of the CDR3: TGTGCCACCAGTGATACGGACAGGGGAAGTGCCGGGGAGCTGTTTTTT. It is translated as CATSDTDRGSAGELFF.

This clonotype was picked up many times. The chain is built from TRBV28 and TRBJ1-3; 7 positions match TRBD1. There are 16 residues in the CDR3. The V segment lost 3 bases and the J segment 3 bases; nucleotides outside the gene matches: 8. Per germline, CDR1 MDHEN and CDR2 SYDVKM. CDR3 protein: CASSFRRGQGGNTIYF. The DNA of the CDR3 is TGTGCCAGCAGTTTCCGAAGGGGGCAAGGTGGAAACACCATATATTTT.

As concerns this clonotype: A much larger clone sits a single nucleotide away, making a read error possible. The chain combines TRBV4-3 with TRBJ2-2; tentatively, D is TRBD1 (6 bases). The CDR3 extends over 16 amino acids. V dropped 0 bases and J dropped 1 base, with 9 bases sitting between them. Germline loops: CDR1 LGHNA, CDR2 YSLEER. The CDR3 region is CASSQEGAMNTGELFF. The DNA of the CDR3 is TGCGCCAGCAGCCAAGAGGGGGCCATGAACACCGGGGAGCTGTTTTTT.

The gene calls are TRBV12-3 or TRBV12-4 and TRBJ1-2; 7 bases match TRBD1. V was pared by 3 bases and J by 2 bases, with 12 bases of the junction left unmatched. CDR3 size: 17 residues. The CDR3, as DNA: TGTGCCAGCAGTTTCGGACAGGTACGACGGAACAACTATGGCTACACCTTC. Its translation is CASSFGQVRRNNYGYTF.

This clonotype was found a few times. The rearrangement joins TRBV7-9 to TRBJ2-7; D uncertain. Germline-derived CDR1 and CDR2 are SEHNR and FQNEAQ (reference sequence). The V and J ends lost 5 bases and 0 bases respectively, with 8 bases between them. This CDR3 region has 13 residues. CDR3 DNA: TGTGCCAGCAGCCATGACAACTCCTACGAGCAGTACTTC. Translation gives CASSHDNSYEQYF.

Only a few counts were recorded for this clonotype. This rearrangement joins TRBV7-8 to TRBJ2-4, with D possibly TRBD2 on 5 matching bases. This CDR3 comprises 15 residues. CDR1 is SGHVS, CDR2 FQNEAQ, per germline. With 5 bases removed from V and 3 bases from J, the gap between germline ends came to 14 bases. CDR3 in amino acids: CASSHQTSGKNIQYF. The CDR3 DNA follows: TGTGCCAGCAGCCACCAAACTAGTGGCAAAAACATTCAGTACTTC.

This clonotype was recorded at least ten times. The chain uses TRBV20-1 and TRBJ2-7; 7 positions agree with TRBD1. CDR1 is DFQATT, CDR2 SNEGSKA, per germline (reference sequence). With 6 bases clipped from V and 0 bases from J, the junction kept 8 bases outside the gene matches. The CDR3 spans 14 residues. CDR3 in amino acids: CSATDRVNSYEQYF. CDR3 sequence (DNA): TGCAGTGCCACCGACAGGGTAAACTCCTACGAGCAGTACTTC.

The V call is TRBV4-3, the J call TRBJ1-5; 8 bases are shared with TRBD1. V shed 3 bases and J 4 bases; nucleotides not matched to a gene: 8. CDR3 length: 16 amino acids. Germline V CDR1 and CDR2: LGHNA, YSLEER. CDR3 loop: CASSHESDRDNQPQHF. CDR3 nucleotide sequence: TGCGCCAGCAGCCATGAATCGGACAGGGATAATCAGCCCCAGCATTTT.

As regards this clonotype: This could be a read error, since a much larger clone is one nucleotide away. The chain uses TRBV6-5 and TRBJ2-2, with D tentatively TRBD2 (6 bases). Germline loops: CDR1 MNHEY, CDR2 SVGAGI. This CDR3 comprises 15 residues. The CDR3 is CASGPFSSNTGGLFF. CDR3 coding DNA: TGTGCCAGCGGGCCGTTTTCTTCTAACACCGGGGGGCTGTTTTTT.

Of note for this clonotype: Given a much more abundant clone one base away, this may be a read error. The chain carries TRBV25-1 and TRBJ2-5; D is perhaps TRBD1 or TRBD2 (5 bases each). The V gene lost 0 bases and the J gene lost 7 bases, with 15 bases spanning the gap. This CDR3 is 15 amino acids long. Germline values: CDR1 MGHDK, CDR2 SYGVNS. CDR3 nucleotides: TGTGCCAGCAGTGAATACCTAGGGAGTCAGGGGACCCAGTACTTC. Its translation is CASSEYLGSQGTQYF.

In the case of this clonotype: A read error may be the cause here, since a much bigger clone is one base away. V usage is TRBV28 and J usage is TRBJ1-4; TRBD1 matches 7 bases. The CDR3 totals 14 residues. CDR1 is MDHEN and CDR2 is SYDVKM in the germline V gene. Trimming removed 4 bases from V and 12 bases from J; junction bases left unmatched: 11. This chain's CDR3 is CASSWRTGPEELFF. The CDR3 DNA is TGTGCCAGCAGTTGGAGGACAGGTCCGGAAGAACTGTTTTTT. The complete variable domain, with remaining parts taken from reference TRBV28 and TRBJ1-4, reads DVKVTQSSRYLVKRTGEKVFLECVQDMDHENMFWYRQDPGLGLRLIYFSYDVKMKEKGDIPEGYSVSREKKERFSLILESASTNQTSMYLCASSWRTGPEELFFGSGTQLSVL.

The CDR3 DNA is TGTGCCAGTAGTACCCCCCGGACAGTGGGGAATTCACCCCTCCACTTT. Its translation is CASSTPRTVGNSPLHF. The V call is TRBV19, the J call TRBJ1-6; possibly TRBD1 for D (6 bases). Looked up from germline, CDR1 is LNHDA and CDR2 is SQIVND (reference sequence). The ends were cut back, 4 bases at V and 7 bases at J, with 17 bases in the middle. The CDR3 covers 16 residues.

This clonotype was seen at least ten times. The chain carries TRBV4-2 and TRBJ2-7; TRBD2 agrees at 7 bases. The germline V gene has CDR1 LGHNA and CDR2 YNFKEQ. The ends lost 1 base at V and 3 bases at J; junction bases unmatched: 6. The CDR3 has 15 amino acids. The CDR3 nucleotides are TGTGCCAGCAGCCAAGTCCCGGGGGGTATCTACGAGCAGTACTTC. As protein: CASSQVPGGIYEQYF.

The chain combines TRBV13 with TRBJ2-7; 12 bases are shared with TRBD2. The CDR3 runs to 16 residues. The germline gives CDR1 PRHDT, CDR2 FYEKMQ (reference sequence). Trimming removed 4 bases from V and 1 base from J; junction bases left unmatched: 5. The CDR3 sequence is CASSWTLAGGSYEQYF. The CDR3 bases are TGTGCCAGCAGCTGGACACTAGCGGGAGGATCCTACGAGCAGTACTTC.

This clonotype was seen a few times. The J gene is TRBJ2-1, the V gene TRBV2; D is possibly TRBD1 (7 bases). CDR3 length equals 20 residues. Germline CDR1 is SNHLY and CDR2 is FYNNEI. The V end lost 10 bases, the J end lost 2 bases, and 33 bases lay between the germline ends. CDR3 in amino acids: CATPPEGALTDIKTYNEQFF. The CDR3 bases are TGTGCCACCCCCCCGGAGGGGGCCTTAACGGATATCAAGACCTACAATGAGCAGTTCTTC.

This clonotype was recorded a few times. The CDR3 coding sequence is TGTGCCAGCAGTGGGATGGGGGCGGGGGGGAATGAGCAGTTCTTC. Protein sequence: CASSGMGAGGNEQFF. The chain has TRBV9 and TRBJ2-1, with 9 bases that match TRBD2. The length of the CDR3 is 15 residues. The J segment lost 7 bases and the V segment lost 5 bases, leaving 10 bases of the junction unmatched. CDR1 and CDR2 (germline): SGDLS, YYNGEE.

This rearrangement joins TRBV6-5 to TRBJ2-1, with 8 bases identical to TRBD2. The CDR3 sequence is 14 residues long. V lost 5 bases, J lost 8 bases, and 8 bases stayed unmatched. CDR1 is MNHEY, CDR2 SVGAGI, per germline. The CDR3 nucleotides are TGTGCCAGCAGTGTGACGGGGGGGCAGTATGAGCAGTTCTTC. This codes for CASSVTGGQYEQFF.

V and J are TRBV19 and TRBJ2-7, with 8 bases matching TRBD1. With V trimmed by 5 bases and J by 4 bases, 10 bases remained unmatched. Germline loops: CDR1 LNHDA, CDR2 SQIVND (reference sequence). This CDR3 region has 15 residues. The CDR3, as DNA: TGTGCCAGTAGTCTCGGACAGGGAGTAGGATACGAGCAGTACTTC. As protein: CASSLGQGVGYEQYF.

This clonotype was detected ten times or more. The genes are TRBV28 and TRBJ2-3; no clear D gene. V was cut by 5 bases and J by 0 bases, with 18 bases left in between. Germline V CDR1 and CDR2: MDHEN, SYDVKM. This CDR3 contains 17 residues. CDR3 bases: TGTGCCAGCAGTACCCGCCGACGGTCCGTTAGCACAGATACGCAGTATTTT. Its protein is CASSTRRRSVSTDTQYF.

This clonotype was observed many times. This chain joins TRBV4-2 and TRBJ1-4; no definite D call. The V end was cut by 0 bases, the J end by 6 bases, with 11 bases between. The CDR3 runs 15 residues. Germline V gives CDR1 LGHNA, CDR2 YNFKEQ. CDR3 protein: CASSQEAGIDEKLFF. For the CDR3, the DNA is TGTGCCAGCAGCCAAGAGGCGGGGATCGATGAAAAACTGTTTTTT.

This clonotype has at least ten counts. This chain uses TRBV4-3 with TRBJ2-7; the match to TRBD2 covers 10 bases. Germline V gives CDR1 LGHNA, CDR2 YSLEER. This CDR3 is built from 16 residues. V was pared by 0 bases and J by 0 bases, with 2 bases of the junction left unmatched. CDR3 sequence reads: CASSQELAGTSYEQYF. CDR3 sequence (DNA): TGCGCCAGCAGCCAAGAACTAGCGGGGACCTCCTACGAGCAGTACTTC.

The gene calls are TRBV19 and TRBJ2-3; unclear D gene. V was clipped by 8 bases and J by 2 bases, with 11 bases between them. Germline CDR1 is LNHDA and CDR2 is SQIVND (reference sequence). This CDR3 region has 13 residues. The CDR3 DNA sequence: TGTGCCAGTGGACGGTGGGTCACAGATACGCAGTATTTT. Its protein product is CASGRWVTDTQYF. Drawing the rest from reference TRBV19 and TRBJ2-3, the complete variable domain is DGGITQSPKYLFRKEGQNVTLSCEQNLNHDAMYWYRQDPGQGLRLIYYSQIVNDFQKGDIAEGYSVSREKKESFPLTVTSAQKNPTAFYLCASGRWVTDTQYFGPGTRLTVL.

The sample holds many counts of this clonotype. V gene TRBV5-4 combines with J gene TRBJ1-5; D call uncertain. Germline values: CDR1 SGHNT, CDR2 YYREEE (reference sequence). This CDR3 contains 13 residues. The V gene lost 0 bases and the J gene lost 5 bases, with 6 bases spanning the gap. CDR3 nucleotide sequence: TGTGCCAGCAGCTTGGACAGAGATCAGCCCCAGCATTTT. This translates into CASSLDRDQPQHF.